The present entry profiles one TCR beta chain with its context. This sample is drawn from a study of blood T cell repertoires in COVID-19. Study in general: Samples came from the United States, Italy and Spain, spanning acute and convalescent COVID-19.

Assay: immunoSEQ multiplex PCR; the TCRdb copy retains only in-frame clones and omits some. The sample includes fewer than 600,000 clones, around 87% of them seen just once. Germline CDR1 and CDR2: SQVTM and ANQGSEA. The CDR3 runs to 14 residues. V gave up 6 bases and J gave up 4 bases, with 16 bases separating them. This clonotype was obtained from a middle-aged woman who had recovered from COVID-19. The chain carries TRBV29-1 and TRBJ2-1; D may be TRBD2 (6 bases). The sequenced sample was PBMCs or T cells enriched from blood (not recorded which). The DNA for the CDR3 is TGCAGCGTGGGTGGGATAGCGGTATACAATGAGCAGTTCTTC. This encodes CSVGGIAVYNEQFF.